This T cell receptor beta chain stems from a study of blood T cell repertoires in COVID-19. Original data processing: The authors estimated nucleated cell counts from reference gene primer amplification. Produced via immunoSEQ multiplex PCR; TCRdb's table is partial and in-frame only. Clonal size and the V and J genes are those of that table, whereas D and trimming came from the DNA. The repertoire includes 150,000 to 200,000 clones, approximately 90% of them detected once, and around 0.99% sits in the top ten. CDR1 and CDR2 from the germline V gene are SGHTA and FQGNSA. Trimming pared 5 bases from V and 6 bases from J, leaving 15 bases between. The CDR3 runs to 14 residues.

The V and J genes are TRBV7-2 and TRBJ2-3; D might be TRBD2 (6 bases). The origin of this receptor is a young man with acute or convalescent COVID-19. Input material: peripheral blood. CDR3 in amino acids: CASSLDSDYDTQYF. CDR3 bases: TGTGCCAGCAGCCTTGATTCGGACTACGATACGCAGTATTTT.